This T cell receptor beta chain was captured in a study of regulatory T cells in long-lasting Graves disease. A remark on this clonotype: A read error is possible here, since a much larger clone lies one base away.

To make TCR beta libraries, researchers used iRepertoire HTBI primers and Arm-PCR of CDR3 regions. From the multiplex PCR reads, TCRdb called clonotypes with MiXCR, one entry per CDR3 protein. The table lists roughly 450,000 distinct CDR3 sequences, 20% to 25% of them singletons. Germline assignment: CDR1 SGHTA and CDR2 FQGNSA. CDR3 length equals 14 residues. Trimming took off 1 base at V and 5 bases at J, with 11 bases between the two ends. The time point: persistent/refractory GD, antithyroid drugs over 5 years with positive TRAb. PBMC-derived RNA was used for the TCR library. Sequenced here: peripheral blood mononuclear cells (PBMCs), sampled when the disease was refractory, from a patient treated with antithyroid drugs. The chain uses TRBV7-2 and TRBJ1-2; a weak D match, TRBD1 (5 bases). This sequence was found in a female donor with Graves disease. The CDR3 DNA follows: TGTGCCAGCAGCTTAGTCCCGGGACCATATGGCTACACCTTC. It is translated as CASSLVPGPYGYTF.